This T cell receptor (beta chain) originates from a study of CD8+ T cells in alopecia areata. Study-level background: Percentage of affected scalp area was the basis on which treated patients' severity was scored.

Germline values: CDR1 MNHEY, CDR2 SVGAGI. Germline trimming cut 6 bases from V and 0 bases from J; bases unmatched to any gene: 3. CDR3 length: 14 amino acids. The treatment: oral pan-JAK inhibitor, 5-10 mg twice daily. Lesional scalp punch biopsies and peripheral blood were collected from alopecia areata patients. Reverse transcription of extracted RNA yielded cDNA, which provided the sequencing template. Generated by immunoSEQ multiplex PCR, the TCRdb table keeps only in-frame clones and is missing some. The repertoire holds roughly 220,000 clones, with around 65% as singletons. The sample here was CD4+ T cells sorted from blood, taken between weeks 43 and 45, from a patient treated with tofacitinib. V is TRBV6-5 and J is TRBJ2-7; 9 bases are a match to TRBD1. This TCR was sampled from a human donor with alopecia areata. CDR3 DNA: TGTGCCAGCAGGGGGACAGGGTCCTCCTACGAGCAGTACTTC. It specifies CASRGTGSSYEQYF.